This T cell receptor (beta chain) was obtained from a study of blood T cell repertoires in COVID-19. Study at large: The United States, Italy and Spain were the sources of the acute and convalescent COVID-19 samples. T cells, B-cell-depleted T cells, or PBMCs supplied cDNA or gDNA.

In the original workflow: Amplified reference gene primers provided the basis for estimating nucleated cell counts. The table came from immunoSEQ multiplex PCR; TCRdb's copy has only in-frame clones and leaves some out. The V and J calls and clone size come from that table; D and trimming were worked out from the DNA. The sample lists over 150,000 clones, more than 65% occurring once. Germline CDR1 reads SGHRS; CDR2 reads YFSETQ. Trimming pared 5 bases from V and 1 base from J, leaving 11 bases between. This CDR3 comprises 14 residues. The chain recombines TRBV5-1 with TRBJ2-3, with a possible D match to TRBD2 (6 bases). Sequenced: peripheral blood. The source is a woman at least 80 years old with active or convalescent COVID-19. The CDR3 nucleotides read TGCGCCAGCAGTCGGGACTCCGGCACAGATACGCAGTATTTT. Its translation is CASSRDSGTDTQYF.